This TCR beta chain was sequenced during a study of shared clonotypes between healthy human individuals. Germline V CDR1 and CDR2: SGHNT, YYREEE (reference sequence). The CDR3 covers 14 residues. Trimming pared 4 bases from V and 8 bases from J, leaving 16 bases between. None of the donors, who were healthy HIV-negative adults, had recently had acute infections or vaccinations. Sequenced by immunoSEQ multiplex PCR; TCRdb stores in-frame clones only, minus some. Among some 1.4 million clones listed, about 96% were seen once. This clone was seen a single time. The gene calls are TRBV5-4 and TRBJ2-1, with unresolved D. Sequencing was carried out using naive CD4+ T cells sorted from blood. Subset given: CD45RA+ positively selected. The source is a man in his thirties or forties in good health. CDR3 DNA: TGTGCCAGCAGCCCGTCGAGCGCGTACGATGAGCAGTTCTTC. Encoded protein: CASSPSSAYDEQFF.